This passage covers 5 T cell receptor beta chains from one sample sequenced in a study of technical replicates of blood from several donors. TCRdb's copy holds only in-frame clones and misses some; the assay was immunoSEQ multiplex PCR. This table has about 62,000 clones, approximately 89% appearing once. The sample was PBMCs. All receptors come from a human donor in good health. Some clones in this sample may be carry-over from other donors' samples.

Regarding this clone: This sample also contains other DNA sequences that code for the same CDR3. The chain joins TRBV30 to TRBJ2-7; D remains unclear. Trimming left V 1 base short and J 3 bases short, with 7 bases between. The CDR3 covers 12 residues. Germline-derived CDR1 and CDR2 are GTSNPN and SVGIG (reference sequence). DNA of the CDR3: TGTGCCTGGAGTGGGCAGTTCTACGAGCAGTACTTC. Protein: CAWSGQFYEQYF.

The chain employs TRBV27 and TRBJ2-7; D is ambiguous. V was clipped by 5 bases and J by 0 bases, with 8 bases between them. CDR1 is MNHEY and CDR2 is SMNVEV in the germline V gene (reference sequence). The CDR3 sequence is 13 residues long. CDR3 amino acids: CASSLYSSYEQYF. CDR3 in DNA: TGTGCCAGCAGTCTCTATAGCTCCTACGAGCAGTACTTC.

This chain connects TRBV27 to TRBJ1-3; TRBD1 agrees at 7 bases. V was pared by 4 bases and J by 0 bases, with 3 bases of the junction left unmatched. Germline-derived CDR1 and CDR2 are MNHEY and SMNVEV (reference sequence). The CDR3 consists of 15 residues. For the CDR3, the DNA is TGTGCCAGCAGTTCCGGGACAGTCTCTGGAAACACCATATATTTT. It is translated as CASSSGTVSGNTIYF.

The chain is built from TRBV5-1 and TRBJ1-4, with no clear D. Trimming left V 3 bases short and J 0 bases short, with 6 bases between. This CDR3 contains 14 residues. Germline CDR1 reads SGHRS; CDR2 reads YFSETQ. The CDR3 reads CASSSTTTNEKLFF. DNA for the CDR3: TGCGCCAGCAGCTCCACAACAACTAATGAAAAACTGTTTTTT.

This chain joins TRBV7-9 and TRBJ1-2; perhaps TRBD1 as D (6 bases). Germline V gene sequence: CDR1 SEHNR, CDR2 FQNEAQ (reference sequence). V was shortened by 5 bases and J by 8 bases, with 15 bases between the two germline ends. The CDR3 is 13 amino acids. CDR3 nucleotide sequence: TGTGCCAGCAGCGTTGAGGGACATAGCGGCTACACCTTC. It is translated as CASSVEGHSGYTF.